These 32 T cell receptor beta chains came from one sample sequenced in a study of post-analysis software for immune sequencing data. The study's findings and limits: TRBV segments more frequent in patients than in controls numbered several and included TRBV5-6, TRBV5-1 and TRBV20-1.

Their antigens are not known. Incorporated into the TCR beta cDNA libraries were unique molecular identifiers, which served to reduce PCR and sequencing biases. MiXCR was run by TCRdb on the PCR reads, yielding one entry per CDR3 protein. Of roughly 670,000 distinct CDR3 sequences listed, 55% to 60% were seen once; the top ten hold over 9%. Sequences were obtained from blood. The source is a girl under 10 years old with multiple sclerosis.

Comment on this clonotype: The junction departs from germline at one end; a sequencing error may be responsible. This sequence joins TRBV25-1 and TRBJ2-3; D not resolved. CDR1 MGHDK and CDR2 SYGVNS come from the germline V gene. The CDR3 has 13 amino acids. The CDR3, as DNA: TGTGCCAGCAGTGTCGACCCCACAGATGCGCAGTATTTT. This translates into CASSVDPTDAQYF.

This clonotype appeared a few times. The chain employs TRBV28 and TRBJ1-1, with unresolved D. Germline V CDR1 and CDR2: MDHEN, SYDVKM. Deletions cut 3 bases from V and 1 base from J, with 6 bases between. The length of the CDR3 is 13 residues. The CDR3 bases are TGTGCCAGCAGTTTGATCAAGAACACTGAAGCTTTCTTT. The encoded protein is CASSLIKNTEAFF.

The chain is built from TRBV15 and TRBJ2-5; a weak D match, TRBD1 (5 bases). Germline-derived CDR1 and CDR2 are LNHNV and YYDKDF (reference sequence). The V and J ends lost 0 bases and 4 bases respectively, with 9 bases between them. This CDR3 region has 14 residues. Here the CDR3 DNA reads TGTGCCACCAGCAGAGAGGTCAGGGTAGAGACCCAGTACTTC. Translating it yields CATSREVRVETQYF.

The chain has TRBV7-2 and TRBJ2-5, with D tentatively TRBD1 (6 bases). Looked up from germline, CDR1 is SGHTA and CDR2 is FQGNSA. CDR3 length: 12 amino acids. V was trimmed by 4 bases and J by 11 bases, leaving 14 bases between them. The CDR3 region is CASSSNRAEQYF. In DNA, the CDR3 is TGTGCCAGCAGCTCAAACAGGGCTGAGCAGTACTTC. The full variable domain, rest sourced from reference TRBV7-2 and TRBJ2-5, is GAGVSQSPSNKVTEKGKDVELRCDPISGHTALYWYRQSLGQGLEFLIYFQGNSAPDKSGLPSDRFSAERTGGSVSTLTIQRTQQEDSAVYLCASSSNRAEQYFGPGTRLLVL.

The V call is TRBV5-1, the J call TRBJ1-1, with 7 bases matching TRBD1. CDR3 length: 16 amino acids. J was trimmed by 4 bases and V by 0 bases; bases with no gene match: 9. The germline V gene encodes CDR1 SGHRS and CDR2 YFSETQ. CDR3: CASSLAPETGTTEAFF. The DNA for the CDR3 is TGCGCCAGCAGCTTGGCACCCGAGACAGGGACCACTGAAGCTTTCTTT.

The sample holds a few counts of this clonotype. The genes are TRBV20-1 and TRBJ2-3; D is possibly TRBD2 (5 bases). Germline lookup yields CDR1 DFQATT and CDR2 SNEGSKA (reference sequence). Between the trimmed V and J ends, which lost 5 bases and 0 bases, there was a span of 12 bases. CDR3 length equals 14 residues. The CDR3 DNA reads TGCAGTGCTCGAGGACTTGTGAGCACAGATACGCAGTATTTT. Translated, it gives CSARGLVSTDTQYF.

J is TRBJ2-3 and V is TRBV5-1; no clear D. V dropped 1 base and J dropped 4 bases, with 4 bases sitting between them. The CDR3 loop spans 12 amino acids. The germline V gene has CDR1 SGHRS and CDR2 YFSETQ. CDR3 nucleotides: TGCGCCAGCAGCTTGAACGCAGATACGCAGTATTTT. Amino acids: CASSLNADTQYF.

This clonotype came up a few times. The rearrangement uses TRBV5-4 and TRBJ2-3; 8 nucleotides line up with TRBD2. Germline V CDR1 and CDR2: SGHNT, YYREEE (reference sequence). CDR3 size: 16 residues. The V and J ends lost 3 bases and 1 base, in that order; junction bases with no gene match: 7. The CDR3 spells CASSSDRGGRTDTQYF. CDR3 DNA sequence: TGTGCCAGCAGCTCGGATCGGGGGGGACGCACAGATACGCAGTATTTT.

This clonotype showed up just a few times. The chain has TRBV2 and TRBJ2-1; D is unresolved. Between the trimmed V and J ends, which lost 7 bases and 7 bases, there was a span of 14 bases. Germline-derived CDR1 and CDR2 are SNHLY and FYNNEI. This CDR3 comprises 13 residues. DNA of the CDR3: TGTGCCAGCAATTCTCGAGGAGCAAATGAGCAGTTCTTC. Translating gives CASNSRGANEQFF.

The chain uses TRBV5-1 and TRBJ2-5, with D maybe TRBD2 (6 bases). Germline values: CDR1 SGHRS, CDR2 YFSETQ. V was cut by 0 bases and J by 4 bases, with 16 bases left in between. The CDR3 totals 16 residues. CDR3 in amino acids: CASSLATAGSVETQYF. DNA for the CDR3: TGCGCCAGCAGCTTGGCCACGGCGGGATCGGTAGAGACCCAGTACTTC.

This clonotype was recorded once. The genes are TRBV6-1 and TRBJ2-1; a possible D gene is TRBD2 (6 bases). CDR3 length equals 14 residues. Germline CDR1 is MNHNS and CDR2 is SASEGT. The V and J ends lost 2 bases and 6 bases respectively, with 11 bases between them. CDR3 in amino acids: CASSERRESNEQFF. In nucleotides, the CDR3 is TGTGCCAGCAGTGAAAGGAGGGAGTCCAATGAGCAGTTCTTC.

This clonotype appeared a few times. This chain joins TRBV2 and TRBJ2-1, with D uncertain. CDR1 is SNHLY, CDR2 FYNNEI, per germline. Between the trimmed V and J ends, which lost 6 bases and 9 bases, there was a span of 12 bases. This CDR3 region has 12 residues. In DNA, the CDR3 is TGTGCCAGCAGGCGGTGGGTCAGTGAGCAGTTCTTC. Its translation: CASRRWVSEQFF. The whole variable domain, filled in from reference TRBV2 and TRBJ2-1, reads EPEVTQTPSHQVTQMGQEVILRCVPISNHLYFYWYRQILGQKVEFLVSFYNNEISEKSEIFDDQFSVERPDGSNFTLKIRSTKLEDSAMYFCASRRWVSEQFFGPGTRLTVL.

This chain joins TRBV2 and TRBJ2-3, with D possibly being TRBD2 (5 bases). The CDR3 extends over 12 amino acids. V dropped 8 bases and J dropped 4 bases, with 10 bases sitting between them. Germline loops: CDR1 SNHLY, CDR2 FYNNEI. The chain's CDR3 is CASRRFADTQYF. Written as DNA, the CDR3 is TGTGCCAGCCGGAGGTTCGCAGATACGCAGTATTTT.

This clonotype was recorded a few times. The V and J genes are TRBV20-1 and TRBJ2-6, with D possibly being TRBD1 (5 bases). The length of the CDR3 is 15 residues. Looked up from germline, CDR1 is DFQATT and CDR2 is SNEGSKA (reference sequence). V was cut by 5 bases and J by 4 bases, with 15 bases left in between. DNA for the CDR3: TGCAGTGCTGTTAACCCAGGGCCGGGGGCCAACGTCCTGACTTTC. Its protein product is CSAVNPGPGANVLTF.

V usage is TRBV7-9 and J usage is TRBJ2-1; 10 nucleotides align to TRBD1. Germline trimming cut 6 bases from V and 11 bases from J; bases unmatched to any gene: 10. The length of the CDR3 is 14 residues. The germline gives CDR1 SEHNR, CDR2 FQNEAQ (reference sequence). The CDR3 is CASSWTGGRDQQFF. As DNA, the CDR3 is TGTGCCAGCAGTTGGACAGGGGGAAGGGATCAGCAGTTCTTC.

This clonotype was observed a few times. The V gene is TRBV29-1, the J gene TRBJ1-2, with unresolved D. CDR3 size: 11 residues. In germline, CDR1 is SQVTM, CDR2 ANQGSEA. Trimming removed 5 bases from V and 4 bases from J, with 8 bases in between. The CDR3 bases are TGCAGCGTTCAGTTTCTCTATGGCTACACCTTC. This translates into CSVQFLYGYTF.

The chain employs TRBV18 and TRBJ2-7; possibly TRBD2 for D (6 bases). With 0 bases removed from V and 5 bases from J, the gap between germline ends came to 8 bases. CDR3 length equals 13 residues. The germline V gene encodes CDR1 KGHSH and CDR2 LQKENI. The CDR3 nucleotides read TGTGCCAGCTCACCACCGGGACTGAACGAGCAGTACTTC. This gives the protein CASSPPGLNEQYF.

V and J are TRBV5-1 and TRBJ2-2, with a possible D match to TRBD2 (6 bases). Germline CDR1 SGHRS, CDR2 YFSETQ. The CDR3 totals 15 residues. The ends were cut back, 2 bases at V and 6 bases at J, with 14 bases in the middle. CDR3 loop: CASSLTGEYAGELFF. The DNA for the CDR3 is TGCGCCAGCAGCTTAACGGGAGAGTATGCCGGGGAGCTGTTTTTT.

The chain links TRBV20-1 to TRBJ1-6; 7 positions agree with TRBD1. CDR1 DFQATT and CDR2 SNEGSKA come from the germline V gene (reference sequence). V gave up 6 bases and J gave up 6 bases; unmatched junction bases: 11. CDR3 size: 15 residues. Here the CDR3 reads CSAPATGTVNSPLHF. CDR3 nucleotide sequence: TGCAGTGCGCCGGCCACCGGGACAGTTAATTCACCCCTCCACTTT.

The CDR3, as DNA: TGTGCCAGCAGTGACTCTGCCTTTAGTGGAAAACTGTTTTTT. This codes for CASSDSAFSGKLFF. The chain uses TRBV25-1 and TRBJ1-4; D ambiguous. This CDR3 comprises 14 residues. The ends were cut back, 3 bases at V and 10 bases at J, with 15 bases in the middle. Germline V gene lookup returns CDR1 MGHDK and CDR2 SYGVNS.

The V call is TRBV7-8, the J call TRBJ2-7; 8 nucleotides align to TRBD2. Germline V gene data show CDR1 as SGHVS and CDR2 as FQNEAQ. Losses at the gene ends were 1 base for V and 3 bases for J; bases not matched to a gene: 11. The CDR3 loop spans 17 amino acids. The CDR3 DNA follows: TGTGCCAGCAGCTTAGTTCGGGGGGGGCCAGAGCGCTACGAGCAGTACTTC. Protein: CASSLVRGGPERYEQYF.

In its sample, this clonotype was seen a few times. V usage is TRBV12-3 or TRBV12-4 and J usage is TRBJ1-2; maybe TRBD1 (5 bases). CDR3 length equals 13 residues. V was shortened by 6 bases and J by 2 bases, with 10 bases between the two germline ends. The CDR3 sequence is CASSSRGNYGYTF. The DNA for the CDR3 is TGTGCCAGCAGCTCACGGGGGAACTATGGCTACACCTTC.

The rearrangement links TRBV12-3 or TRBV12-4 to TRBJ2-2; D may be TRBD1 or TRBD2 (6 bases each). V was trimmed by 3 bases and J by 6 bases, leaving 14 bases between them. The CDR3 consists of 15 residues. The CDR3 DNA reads TGTGCCAGCAGTTTGGGGGGCGTAGGAGCCGGGGAGCTGTTTTTT. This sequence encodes CASSLGGVGAGELFF.

CDR3 residues: CSATETYGTGSDQPQHF. The CDR3 nucleotides are TGCAGTGCTACAGAAACTTACGGGACAGGGTCTGATCAGCCCCAGCATTTT. The chain employs TRBV20-1 and TRBJ1-5; 9 bases are a match to TRBD1. This CDR3 contains 17 residues. Germline V lookup: CDR1 DFQATT, CDR2 SNEGSKA (reference sequence). J gave up 5 bases and V 4 bases, and 15 bases lay outside the gene matches.

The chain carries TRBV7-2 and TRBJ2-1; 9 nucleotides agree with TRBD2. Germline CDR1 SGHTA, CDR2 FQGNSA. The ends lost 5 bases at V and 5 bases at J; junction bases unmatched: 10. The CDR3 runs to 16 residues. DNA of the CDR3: TGTGCCAGCAGCGCCGTGGCGGGGGGGCCAGACAATGAGCAGTTCTTC. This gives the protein CASSAVAGGPDNEQFF.

The CDR3 DNA reads TGTGCCAGATTCCGACCGGGACAGGGGCGGACTGAAGCTTTCTTT. Protein product: CARFRPGQGRTEAFF. V usage is TRBV2 and J usage is TRBJ1-1, with 10 positions matching TRBD1. The germline gives CDR1 SNHLY, CDR2 FYNNEI. Trimming took 9 bases from V and 5 from J; bases not matched to a gene: 12. The CDR3 runs 15 residues.

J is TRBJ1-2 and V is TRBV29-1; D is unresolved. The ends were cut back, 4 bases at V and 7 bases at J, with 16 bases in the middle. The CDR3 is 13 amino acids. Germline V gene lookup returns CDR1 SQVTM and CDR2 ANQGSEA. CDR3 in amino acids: CSVGGFSVSGYTF. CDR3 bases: TGCAGCGTTGGAGGGTTTTCGGTCTCTGGCTACACCTTC.

Written as DNA, the CDR3 is TGCGCCAGCAGCCAACAGGGATCAAACACCGGGGAGCTGTTTTTT. Translated, it gives CASSQQGSNTGELFF. V and J are TRBV4-3 and TRBJ2-2; maybe TRBD1 (5 bases). The CDR3 sequence is 15 residues long. In germline, CDR1 is LGHNA, CDR2 YSLEER. V dropped 2 bases and J dropped 2 bases, with 9 bases sitting between them.

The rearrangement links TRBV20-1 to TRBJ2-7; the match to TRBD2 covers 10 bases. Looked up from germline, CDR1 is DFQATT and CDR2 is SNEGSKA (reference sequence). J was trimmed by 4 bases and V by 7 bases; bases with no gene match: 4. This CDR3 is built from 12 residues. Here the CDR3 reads CSVGTSVYEQYF. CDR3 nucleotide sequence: TGCAGTGTCGGGACTAGCGTATACGAGCAGTACTTC.

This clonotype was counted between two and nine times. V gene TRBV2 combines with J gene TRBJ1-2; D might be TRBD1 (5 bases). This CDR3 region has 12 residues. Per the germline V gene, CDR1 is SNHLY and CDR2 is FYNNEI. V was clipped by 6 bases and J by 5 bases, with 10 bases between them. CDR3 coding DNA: TGTGCCAGCAGACCTGCAGGGTATGGCTACACCTTC. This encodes CASRPAGYGYTF.

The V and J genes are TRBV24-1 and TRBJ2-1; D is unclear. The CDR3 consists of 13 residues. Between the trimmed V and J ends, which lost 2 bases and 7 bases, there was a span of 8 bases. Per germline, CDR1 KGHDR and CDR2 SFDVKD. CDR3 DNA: TGTGCCACCAGTGATTCCGGCCTTAATGAGCAGTTCTTC. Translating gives CATSDSGLNEQFF.

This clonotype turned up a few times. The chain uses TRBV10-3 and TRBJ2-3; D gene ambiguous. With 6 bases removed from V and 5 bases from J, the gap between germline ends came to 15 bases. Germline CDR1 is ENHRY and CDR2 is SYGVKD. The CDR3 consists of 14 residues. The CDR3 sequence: CAIRYSETGDTQYF. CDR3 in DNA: TGTGCCATCAGGTACAGTGAAACTGGAGATACGCAGTATTTT.